This T cell receptor beta chain was identified in a study of T cell repertoires in cytomegalovirus infection. TCRdb processed the reads anew with MiXCR; each CDR3 protein has one entry. The table records 150,000 to 200,000 distinct CDR3 sequences, 28% of them present only once. As to this clonotype: Its cognate antigen is unknown.

Trimming took off 5 bases at V and 4 bases at J, with 11 bases between the two ends. The CDR3 length is 13 residues. Germline CDR1 and CDR2: SGHTA and FQGNSA. General study results and limits: Ex vivo, HLA-C-restricted CMV-specific TCR beta clonotypes prevailed over the rest of the response.

This TCR came from a human donor in good health (CMV status not recorded). Some clones in this sample may be carry-over from other donors' samples. Sequences were obtained from PBMCs. The V call is TRBV7-2, the J call TRBJ1-2; D uncertain. In DNA form, the CDR3 reads TGTGCCAGCAGCCCCGCCGCCTCCTATGGCTACACCTTC. Protein sequence: CASSPAASYGYTF. The entire variable domain, with the rest obtained from reference TRBV7-2 and TRBJ1-2, is as follows: GAGVSQSPSNKVTEKGKDVELRCDPISGHTALYWYRQSLGQGLEFLIYFQGNSAPDKSGLPSDRFSAERTGGSVSTLTIQRTQQEDSAVYLCASSPAASYGYTFGSGTRLTVV.